Here is one T cell receptor (beta chain) with its context. Its antigen is not identified. Patients aged 18 to 65 with hyperthyroidism were newly diagnosed, with duration under 2 months. This sample stems from a study of T cells in Graves' hyperthyroidism and ophthalmopathy. Whole-study results and caveats: Using 13 V-J features, a model discriminated ophthalmopathy from stable hyperthyroidism.

The CDR3 length is 15 residues. Germline loops: CDR1 ENHRY, CDR2 SYGVKD. The V end lost 3 bases, the J end lost 3 bases, and 12 bases lay between the germline ends. Amplified TCR beta CDR3 regions came from RNA transcripts. TCR CDR3 underwent first-round RT-PCR with the HTBI primer set. TCRdb passed the multiplex PCR reads through MiXCR, listing each CDR3 protein once. Of about 350,000 distinct CDR3 sequences listed, approximately 15% are singletons. The sequence was collected from a woman in her twenties or thirties with Graves' hyperthyroidism. The chain recombines TRBV10-3 with TRBJ1-5, with D possibly matching TRBD1 (6 bases). The sequencing input was blood. The CDR3 nucleotides are TGTGCCATCAGTGATATGACAGGCTACAATCAGCCCCAGCATTTT. Translated, it gives CAISDMTGYNQPQHF.